This T cell receptor beta chain was recovered during a study of OX40 agonist ivuxolimab in advanced cancers. Study overall: Subjects had a mean age of around 60 years, with a range of 23 to 79; 82.7% were male.

Germline CDR1 reads MNHEY; CDR2 reads SMNVEV (reference sequence). The J segment lost 9 bases and the V segment lost 5 bases, leaving 10 bases of the junction unmatched. The CDR3 has 14 amino acids. Autoimmune disease history or systemic immunosuppression barred patients. Measured with immunoSEQ multiplex PCR; TCRdb has only the in-frame clones, and not every one. The profile shows about 77,000 clones, around 87% of them singletons. This sequence joins TRBV27 and TRBJ2-1; 7 bases agree with TRBD2. The material was CD4+ or CD8+ T cells sorted from blood, obtained in a trial of the OX40 agonist ivuxolimab. This clonotype originated in an adult with an advanced solid tumor such as melanoma, head and neck, liver or kidney cancer. CDR3 loop: CASSLSSRGGEQFF. The CDR3 DNA sequence: TGTGCCAGCAGTCTTTCCTCCCGCGGGGGTGAGCAGTTCTTC.